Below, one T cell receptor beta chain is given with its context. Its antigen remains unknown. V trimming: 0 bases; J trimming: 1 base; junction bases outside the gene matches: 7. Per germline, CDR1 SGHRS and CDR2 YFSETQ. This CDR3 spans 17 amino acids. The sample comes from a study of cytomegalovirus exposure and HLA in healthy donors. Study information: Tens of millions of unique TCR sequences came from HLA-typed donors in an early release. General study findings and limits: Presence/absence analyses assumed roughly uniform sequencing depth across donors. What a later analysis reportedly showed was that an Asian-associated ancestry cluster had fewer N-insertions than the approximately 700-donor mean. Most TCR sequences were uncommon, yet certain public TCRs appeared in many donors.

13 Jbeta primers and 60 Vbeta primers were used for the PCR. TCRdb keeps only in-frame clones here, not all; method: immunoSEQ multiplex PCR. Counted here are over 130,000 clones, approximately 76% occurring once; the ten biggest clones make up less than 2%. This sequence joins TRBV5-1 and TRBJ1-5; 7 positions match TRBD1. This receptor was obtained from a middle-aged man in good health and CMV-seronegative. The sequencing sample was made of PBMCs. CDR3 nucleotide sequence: TGCGCCAGCAGCTTGGGACCGACAGGGCAGAGCAATCAGCCCCAGCATTTT. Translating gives CASSLGPTGQSNQPQHF.